The rows below give T cell receptor beta chains drawn from one sample of a study of T-cell memory formation after mild COVID-19. TCRdb recomputed calls from the 5' RACE reads with MiXCR, one row per CDR3 protein. The data show around 300,000 distinct CDR3 sequences, with around 15% seen just once and 22% held by the top ten. Sequencing was done on a sample of PBMCs or a T cell subset sorted from them (not recorded which). These receptors were obtained from a man aged 18 to 29 who had mild COVID-19 (a few samples of this study predate the infection). Cell type and time point are not known. The CDR3 runs from the conserved cysteine through the conserved F or W. A D gene is named only where the DNA matches it firmly. Clone size is given for some rows only: seen once, a few or many times, or a class if the clone is expanded.

abundance: NA; d_gene: NA; v_gene: TRBV2; len: 10; j_gene: TRBJ2-5; CDR3aa: CASILQTQYF; CDR3nt: TGTGCCAGCATTTTACAGACCCAGTACTTC
abundance: NA; d_gene: NA; v_gene: TRBV7-2; len: 18; j_gene: TRBJ2-1; CDR3aa: CASSLERARTLSYNEQFF; CDR3nt: TGTGCCAGCAGCTTAGAAAGGGCGAGAACCCTCTCCTACAATGAGCAGTTCTTC
abundance: NA; d_gene: NA; v_gene: TRBV28; len: 12; j_gene: TRBJ2-3; CDR3aa: CASSRVNRAQYF; CDR3nt: TGTGCCAGCAGTAGGGTAAACCGAGCGCAGTATTTT
abundance: NA; d_gene: NA; v_gene: TRBV12-5; len: 17; j_gene: TRBJ1-1; CDR3aa: CASALWGRAEINTEAFF; CDR3nt: TGTGCTAGTGCCCTGTGGGGGAGGGCTGAGATAAACACTGAAGCTTTCTTT
abundance: NA; d_gene: TRBD1; v_gene: TRBV27; len: 15; j_gene: TRBJ2-5; CDR3aa: CASSSTTGGQETQYF; CDR3nt: TGTGCCAGCAGTTCGACGACAGGGGGGCAAGAGACCCAGTACTTC
abundance: few; d_gene: TRBD2; v_gene: TRBV6-6; len: 12; j_gene: TRBJ2-5; CDR3aa: CASNGGQETQYF; CDR3nt: TGTGCCAGCAACGGGGGGCAAGAGACCCAGTACTTC
abundance: few; d_gene: NA; v_gene: TRBV7-2; len: 18; j_gene: TRBJ1-1; CDR3aa: CASSFYRYSGKGGTEAFF; CDR3nt: TGTGCCAGCAGCTTCTACAGATATTCGGGGAAGGGTGGCACTGAAGCTTTCTTT
abundance: NA; d_gene: TRBD1; v_gene: TRBV20-1; len: 14; j_gene: TRBJ1-2; CDR3aa: CSARTGAPSYGYTF; CDR3nt: TGCAGTGCCCGGACAGGGGCCCCCTCCTATGGCTACACCTTC
abundance: many; d_gene: NA; v_gene: TRBV5-1; len: 12; j_gene: TRBJ1-2; CDR3aa: CASSLLGYGYTF; CDR3nt: TGCGCCAGCAGCTTACTGGGTTATGGCTACACCTTC
abundance: NA; d_gene: TRBD1; v_gene: TRBV12-3/TRBV12-4; len: 16; j_gene: TRBJ1-5; CDR3aa: CASTSLGTGDNQPQHF; CDR3nt: TGTGCCAGCACCTCGCTCGGGACAGGGGACAATCAGCCCCAGCATTTT
abundance: few; d_gene: TRBD1; v_gene: TRBV7-2; len: 19; j_gene: TRBJ2-6; CDR3aa: CASSSMRGDRESGANVLTF; CDR3nt: TGTGCCAGCAGCTCCATGAGGGGGGACAGGGAGTCTGGGGCCAACGTCCTGACTTTC
abundance: NA; d_gene: NA; v_gene: TRBV3-1; len: 14; j_gene: TRBJ2-6; CDR3aa: CASSHLSGVNVLTF; CDR3nt: TGTGCCAGCAGCCATCTGTCTGGGGTCAACGTCCTGACTTTC
abundance: few; d_gene: TRBD2; v_gene: TRBV19; len: 14; j_gene: TRBJ2-1; CDR3aa: CASRSGGPYNEQFF; CDR3nt: TGTGCCAGTAGAAGCGGGGGCCCCTACAATGAGCAGTTCTTC
abundance: few; d_gene: NA; v_gene: TRBV5-1; len: 14; j_gene: TRBJ1-2; CDR3aa: CASRVGGQSDGYTF; CDR3nt: TGCGCCAGCAGAGTAGGGGGTCAGTCAGATGGCTACACCTTC
abundance: many; d_gene: NA; v_gene: TRBV9; len: 15; j_gene: TRBJ2-3; CDR3aa: CASSPTGAITDTQYF; CDR3nt: TGTGCCAGCAGCCCCACCGGGGCGATCACAGATACGCAGTATTTT
abundance: NA; d_gene: NA; v_gene: TRBV14; len: 16; j_gene: TRBJ2-1; CDR3aa: CASSQDLGTHYNEQFF; CDR3nt: TGTGCCAGCAGCCAAGATCTCGGGACTCACTACAATGAGCAGTTCTTC
abundance: few; d_gene: NA; v_gene: TRBV4-3; len: 16; j_gene: TRBJ1-2; CDR3aa: CASSQVSLGQDYGYTF; CDR3nt: TGCGCCAGCAGCCAAGTTTCGCTGGGCCAGGACTATGGCTACACCTTC
abundance: many; d_gene: NA; v_gene: TRBV20-1; len: 12; j_gene: TRBJ1-3; CDR3aa: CSAEGSGNTIYF; CDR3nt: TGCAGTGCTGAGGGGTCTGGAAACACCATATATTTT
abundance: NA; d_gene: NA; v_gene: TRBV24-1; len: 16; j_gene: TRBJ1-5; CDR3aa: CATSDPRGGVNQPQHF; CDR3nt: TGTGCCACCAGTGATCCTCGGGGGGGGGTCAATCAGCCCCAGCATTTT
abundance: few; d_gene: NA; v_gene: TRBV20-1; len: 14; j_gene: TRBJ1-1; CDR3aa: CSAARGQPNTEAFF; CDR3nt: TGCAGTGCTGCCCGGGGACAACCGAACACTGAAGCTTTCTTT
abundance: NA; d_gene: NA; v_gene: TRBV7-9; len: 15; j_gene: TRBJ2-7; CDR3aa: CASSSQTASPYEQYF; CDR3nt: TGTGCCAGCAGCTCCCAGACTGCCTCCCCCTACGAGCAGTACTTC
abundance: once; d_gene: NA; v_gene: TRBV7-9; len: 13; j_gene: TRBJ1-1; CDR3aa: CASSLPILGDAFF; CDR3nt: TGTGCCAGCAGCTTGCCGATTCTAGGGGACGCTTTCTTT
abundance: NA; d_gene: NA; v_gene: TRBV14; len: 15; j_gene: TRBJ1-4; CDR3aa: CASSLGTSMAEKLFF; CDR3nt: TGTGCCAGCAGCCTCGGGACCTCAATGGCTGAAAAACTGTTTTTT
abundance: NA; d_gene: NA; v_gene: TRBV20-1; len: 12; j_gene: TRBJ1-2; CDR3aa: CSAIEGSKGYTF; CDR3nt: TGCAGTGCGATAGAGGGTTCCAAGGGCTACACCTTC
abundance: NA; d_gene: NA; v_gene: TRBV6-1; len: 15; j_gene: TRBJ1-5; CDR3aa: CASSDEGDSNQPQHF; CDR3nt: TGTGCCAGCAGTGATGAGGGGGATAGCAATCAGCCCCAGCATTTT
abundance: NA; d_gene: NA; v_gene: TRBV10-1; len: 14; j_gene: TRBJ2-7; CDR3aa: CASSESFREGEQYF; CDR3nt: TGCGCCAGCAGTGAGTCATTTAGGGAAGGGGAGCAGTACTTC
abundance: many; d_gene: NA; v_gene: TRBV4-2; len: 11; j_gene: TRBJ2-7; CDR3aa: CASSNDYEQYF; CDR3nt: TGTGCCAGCAGCAACGATTACGAGCAGTACTTC
abundance: NA; d_gene: NA; v_gene: TRBV7-8; len: 16; j_gene: TRBJ2-3; CDR3aa: CASRGTGTQSTDTQYF; CDR3nt: TGTGCCAGCAGGGGGACCGGGACACAAAGCACAGATACGCAGTATTTT
abundance: few; d_gene: NA; v_gene: TRBV5-4; len: 14; j_gene: TRBJ1-1; CDR3aa: CASSWRYRNTEAFF; CDR3nt: TGTGCCAGCAGCTGGAGGTACAGGAACACTGAAGCTTTCTTT
abundance: many; d_gene: TRBD1; v_gene: TRBV10-3; len: 13; j_gene: TRBJ1-2; CDR3aa: CAIRDSRNYGYTF; CDR3nt: TGTGCCATCCGGGACAGTCGGAACTATGGCTACACCTTC
abundance: few; d_gene: TRBD1; v_gene: TRBV7-9; len: 13; j_gene: TRBJ2-4; CDR3aa: CASSLGQGGIQYF; CDR3nt: TGTGCCAGCAGTCTGGGACAGGGTGGCATTCAGTACTTC
abundance: NA; d_gene: TRBD2; v_gene: TRBV5-6; len: 14; j_gene: TRBJ2-3; CDR3aa: CASMGGGASYTQYF; CDR3nt: TGTGCCAGCATGGGCGGGGGGGCTTCATATACGCAGTATTTT
abundance: NA; d_gene: NA; v_gene: TRBV4-1; len: 13; j_gene: TRBJ1-5; CDR3aa: CASSQDQGQPQHF; CDR3nt: TGCGCCAGCAGCCAAGATCAAGGTCAGCCCCAGCATTTT
abundance: many; d_gene: TRBD1; v_gene: TRBV4-1; len: 15; j_gene: TRBJ2-1; CDR3aa: CASSQPGQGSDEQFF; CDR3nt: TGCGCCAGCAGCCAACCGGGACAGGGTTCGGATGAGCAGTTCTTC
abundance: NA; d_gene: NA; v_gene: TRBV14; len: 14; j_gene: TRBJ2-2; CDR3aa: CASSQDWASGELFF; CDR3nt: TGTGCCAGCAGCCAAGACTGGGCGTCCGGGGAGCTGTTTTTT
abundance: NA; d_gene: TRBD2; v_gene: TRBV12-3/TRBV12-4; len: 15; j_gene: TRBJ2-5; CDR3aa: CASSLVGGEGETQYF; CDR3nt: TGTGCCAGCAGTTTGGTCGGGGGGGAAGGGGAGACCCAGTACTTC
abundance: many; d_gene: NA; v_gene: TRBV3-1; len: 18; j_gene: TRBJ2-1; CDR3aa: CASSQDARRGRGDNEQFF; CDR3nt: TGTGCCAGCAGCCAAGATGCCAGACGGGGACGAGGAGACAATGAGCAGTTCTTC
abundance: NA; d_gene: TRBD2; v_gene: TRBV4-2; len: 14; j_gene: TRBJ2-7; CDR3aa: CASSQARGELEQYF; CDR3nt: TGTGCCAGCAGCCAAGCACGGGGGGAACTCGAGCAGTACTTC
abundance: NA; d_gene: NA; v_gene: TRBV7-8; len: 19; j_gene: TRBJ2-7; CDR3aa: CASSLVLWGADLHSYEQYF; CDR3nt: TGTGCCAGCAGCTTAGTGCTTTGGGGGGCAGACCTCCACTCCTACGAGCAGTACTTC
abundance: many; d_gene: NA; v_gene: TRBV7-2; len: 15; j_gene: TRBJ2-3; CDR3aa: CASSLEGPSTDTQYF; CDR3nt: TGTGCCAGCAGCTTAGAGGGCCCGAGCACAGATACGCAGTATTTT
abundance: few; d_gene: NA; v_gene: TRBV27; len: 16; j_gene: TRBJ2-2; CDR3aa: CASSLSGGLSTGELFF; CDR3nt: TGTGCCAGCAGTTTATCGGGGGGATTGAGCACCGGGGAGCTGTTTTTT
abundance: NA; d_gene: NA; v_gene: TRBV5-4; len: 15; j_gene: TRBJ2-4; CDR3aa: CASSEGHPSGNIQYF; CDR3nt: TGTGCCAGCAGCGAGGGACATCCCTCGGGAAACATTCAGTACTTC